A single T cell receptor beta chain is shown here with its context. The antigen is undetermined. The sample is drawn from a study of T cell repertoires in cytomegalovirus infection. In the study overall: Used in the study were CMV epitopes, some recently identified and HLA-C-restricted, others well-studied and HLA-B-restricted. Based on public TCR beta signatures, there were indications of CMV infection and of a matching HLA type. Study findings and constraints: The ex vivo response was dominated by HLA-C-restricted CMV-specific TCR beta clonotypes. Individuals carrying CMV plus the relevant HLA were identified by cumulative frequency of public TCR beta families.

One entry per CDR3 protein, called by TCRdb with MiXCR from the reads. Counted here are a few hundred thousand distinct CDR3 sequences, 29% occurring once; the ten biggest clones make up 20%. The V gene lost 4 bases and the J gene lost 7 bases, with 20 bases spanning the gap. The CDR3 length is 17 residues. The germline gives CDR1 MNHEY, CDR2 SMNVEV (reference sequence). This clonotype was obtained from a human donor in good health (CMV status not recorded). Some clones in this sample may be carry-over from other donors' samples. V is TRBV27 and J is TRBJ1-6; TRBD1 is a possible D gene (5 bases). This specimen consisted of cultured PBMCs, obtained from culture after CMV antigen stimulation. DNA for the CDR3: TGTGCCAGCAGTTCCGTAGGGGCTTCGATGTTAAATTCACCCCTCCACTTT. The encoded protein is CASSSVGASMLNSPLHF.